Each of the 15 T cell receptor beta chains below was sequenced from the same sample in a study of blood T cell repertoires in COVID-19. Some clones are missing from TCRdb's copy, which holds only in-frame ones; the method was immunoSEQ multiplex PCR. The table records 100,000 to 130,000 clones, less than 75% of them present only once. The sample was peripheral blood. These receptors all come from a woman aged 40 to 50 with acute or convalescent COVID-19.

The rearrangement uses TRBV3-1 (or the pseudogene TRBV3-2) and TRBJ1-2, with a weak D call TRBD1 (5 bases). CDR3 length: 13 residues. Germline values: CDR1 LGHDT, CDR2 YNNKEL (reference sequence). Trimming shortened V by 7 bases and J by 0 bases, and 9 bases separated the two germline ends. In DNA form, the CDR3 reads TGTGCCAGCAATGGGGGGACTAACTATGGCTACACCTTC. Translating gives CASNGGTNYGYTF.

The chain couples TRBV7-6 to TRBJ1-4; 7 nucleotides align to TRBD1. J gave up 0 bases and V 4 bases, and 8 bases lay outside the gene matches. The germline V gene has CDR1 SGHVS and CDR2 FNYEAQ. CDR3 size: 17 residues. The CDR3 DNA sequence: TGTGCCAGCAGCTCGACAGGGATGGGGGCAACTAATGAAAAACTGTTTTTT. Its protein product is CASSSTGMGATNEKLFF.

The V call is TRBV10-3, the J call TRBJ1-6; D not resolved. The V end was cut by 0 bases, the J end by 13 bases, with 13 bases between. The CDR3 spans 14 residues. Looked up from germline, CDR1 is ENHRY and CDR2 is SYGVKD. The CDR3 DNA sequence: TGTGCCATCAGTGAGTCGCCTTCGAGATTCCCCCTCCACTTT. Protein: CAISESPSRFPLHF.

This sequence joins TRBV5-5 and TRBJ2-1, with 7 bases aligning to TRBD2. The CDR3 is made up of 13 amino acids. Germline trimming cut 4 bases from V and 4 bases from J; bases unmatched to any gene: 2. Germline loops: CDR1 SGHKS, CDR2 YYEKEE (reference sequence). The CDR3: CASSSGVYNEQFF. The CDR3 region has the DNA TGTGCCAGCAGCAGCGGGGTTTACAATGAGCAGTTCTTC.

V is TRBV11-2 and J is TRBJ2-1; D perhaps matches TRBD2 (6 bases). V was pared by 4 bases and J by 2 bases, with 15 bases between. Germline V CDR1 and CDR2: SGHAT, FQNNGV. The CDR3 covers 16 residues. CDR3 amino acids: CASSSRRGTTYNEQFF. The CDR3 DNA reads TGTGCCAGCAGCTCCAGGCGGGGCACCACCTACAATGAGCAGTTCTTC. Full variable domain (rest looked up from reference TRBV11-2 and TRBJ2-1): EAGVAQSPRYKIIEKRQSVAFWCNPISGHATLYWYQQILGQGPKLLIQFQNNGVVDDSQLPKDRFSAERLKGVDSTLKIQPAKLEDSAVYLCASSSRRGTTYNEQFFGPGTRLTVL.

This clone was observed a single time. V is TRBV7-9 and J is TRBJ1-1; D is unresolved. Trimming removed 5 bases from V and 5 bases from J, with 9 bases in between. The CDR3 has 12 residues. Germline CDR1 SEHNR, CDR2 FQNEAQ (reference sequence). The CDR3 bases are TGTGCCAGCAGCCCGGAGGGAACTGAAGCTTTCTTT. Translating gives CASSPEGTEAFF.

V and J are TRBV10-3 and TRBJ1-2, with 8 bases fitting TRBD1. The germline gives CDR1 ENHRY, CDR2 SYGVKD. This CDR3 has 13 amino acids. Unmatched junction bases numbered 3, after V lost 9 bases and J lost 0 bases. CDR3 loop: CAIQGDPNYGYTF. The CDR3 bases are TGTGCCATACAGGGGGATCCTAACTATGGCTACACCTTC.

V gene TRBV7-9 combines with J gene TRBJ2-7, with a possible D match to TRBD2 (6 bases). Germline V CDR1 and CDR2: SEHNR, FQNEAQ (reference sequence). The V and J ends lost 3 bases and 5 bases respectively, with 14 bases between them. The CDR3 loop spans 14 amino acids. The CDR3 DNA is TGTGCCAGCAGCTTCTCTGCAGGAGGGAACGAGCAGTACTTC. Its protein is CASSFSAGGNEQYF.

The CDR3 sequence is CASTTLAGGQETQYF. The CDR3 DNA follows: TGTGCCAGCACGACACTAGCGGGGGGTCAAGAGACCCAGTACTTC. This chain links TRBV5-5 with TRBJ2-5; 12 bases align to TRBD2. CDR3 length equals 15 residues. Trimming cost V 6 bases and J 2 bases; bases outside gene matches: 5. Germline V gene lookup returns CDR1 SGHKS and CDR2 YYEKEE (reference sequence).

The table lists this clone with a few counts. The chain recombines TRBV7-2 with TRBJ1-2; 11 nucleotides match TRBD1. V gave up 6 bases and J gave up 7 bases; unmatched junction bases: 13. Germline V lookup: CDR1 SGHTA, CDR2 FQGNSA. This CDR3 contains 16 residues. CDR3 sequence reads: CASSFFRPGQGGGYTF. The CDR3 nucleotides read TGTGCCAGCAGTTTTTTTAGGCCGGGACAGGGGGGTGGCTACACCTTC.

This clone was seen more than once but under ten times. This chain joins TRBV6-5 and TRBJ1-6; 7 nucleotides agree with TRBD1. The CDR3 is 16 amino acids. From germline, CDR1 is MNHEY and CDR2 SVGAGI. J lost 9 bases, V lost 0 bases, and 8 bases had no gene match. The CDR3 here is CASSYSSGRQGSPLHF. The CDR3 bases are TGTGCCAGCAGTTACTCGTCGGGGAGACAGGGTTCACCCCTCCACTTT.

V is TRBV4-1 and J is TRBJ2-2; D might be TRBD2 (6 bases). Germline loops: CDR1 MGHRA, CDR2 YSYEKL. The V end was cut by 6 bases, the J end by 8 bases, with 19 bases between. The CDR3 runs to 15 residues. The CDR3 loop reads CASRPLGLTMGELFF. The CDR3 nucleotides are TGCGCCAGCAGACCACTGGGACTTACAATGGGGGAGCTGTTTTTT.

The CDR3 DNA reads as TGTGCCAGCAGAATGACAACGAACACCGGGGAGCTGTTTTTT. Protein product: CASRMTTNTGELFF. The rearrangement links TRBV6-5 to TRBJ2-2; the D is unclear. Germline CDR1 reads MNHEY; CDR2 reads SVGAGI. V dropped 6 bases and J dropped 0 bases, with 8 bases sitting between them. CDR3 length: 14 amino acids.

This chain uses TRBV7-9 with TRBJ2-2; D is perhaps TRBD2 (5 bases). The germline CDR1 and CDR2 sequences are SEHNR and FQNEAQ (reference sequence). V gave up 4 bases and J gave up 1 base, with 13 bases separating them. This CDR3 is built from 16 residues. The CDR3 DNA is TGTGCCAGCAGCTCCACGGGGTGGGTGAACACCGGGGAGCTGTTTTTT. Residues: CASSSTGWVNTGELFF.

V and J are TRBV10-3 and TRBJ2-2; D gene unclear. Germline V CDR1 and CDR2: ENHRY, SYGVKD. This CDR3 has 10 residues. V lost 11 bases to trimming and J lost 6 bases, with 7 bases between them. The CDR3 spells CAPEAGELFF. The CDR3, as DNA: TGTGCCCCCGAGGCCGGGGAGCTGTTTTTT.